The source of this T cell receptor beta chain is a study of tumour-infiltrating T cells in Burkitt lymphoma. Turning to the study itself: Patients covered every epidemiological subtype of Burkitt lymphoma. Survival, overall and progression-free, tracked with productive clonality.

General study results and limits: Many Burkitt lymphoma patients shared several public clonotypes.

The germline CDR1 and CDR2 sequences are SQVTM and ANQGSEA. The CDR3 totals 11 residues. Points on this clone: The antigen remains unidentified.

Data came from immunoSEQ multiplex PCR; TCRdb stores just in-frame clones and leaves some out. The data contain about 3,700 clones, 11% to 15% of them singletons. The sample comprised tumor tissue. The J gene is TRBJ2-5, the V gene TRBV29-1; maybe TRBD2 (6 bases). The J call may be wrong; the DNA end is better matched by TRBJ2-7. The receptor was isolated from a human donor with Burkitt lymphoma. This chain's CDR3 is CSVVTSSEQYF. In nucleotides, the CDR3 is TGCAGCGTAGTGACTAGTTCCGAGCAGTACTTC.